Below are 4 T cell receptor beta chains sequenced from a single sample in a study of beta chain features in type 1 diabetes. Whole-study findings and limits: Shorter TCRB CDR3s, moderately but significantly so, were found in Type 1 diabetes patients in all four CD4+ subsets.

Expressed TCRB transcripts were sequenced because the isolated RNA had all been reverse transcribed beforehand. Measured with immunoSEQ multiplex PCR; TCRdb has only the in-frame clones, and not every one. This table holds more than 250,000 clones, about a fifth found once. Antigen specificity for these receptors is unknown. Material for sequencing was naive CD4+ T cells from blood. These receptors all come from a woman between 40 and 50 years old with type 1 diabetes.

The chain joins TRBV10-3 to TRBJ2-7; D ambiguous. V was trimmed by 3 bases and J by 6 bases, leaving 9 bases between them. Looked up from germline, CDR1 is ENHRY and CDR2 is SYGVKD. The CDR3 has 12 residues. Here the CDR3 DNA reads TGTGCCATCAGTGACCCCAAGAGCGAGCAGTACTTC. Protein: CAISDPKSEQYF.

This sequence joins TRBV28 and TRBJ2-3, with 8 bases identical to TRBD1. Germline V CDR1 and CDR2: MDHEN, SYDVKM. The CDR3 runs to 15 residues. The V and J ends lost 5 bases and 1 base, in that order; junction bases with no gene match: 5. The CDR3 spells CASSLADRGTDTQYF. The CDR3 nucleotides read TGTGCCAGCAGTCTCGCGGACAGGGGCACAGATACGCAGTATTTT.

This clone was seen only a few times. Here the CDR3 reads CASSSNRLGGSDTQYF. CDR3 bases: TGTGCCAGCAGTTCCAATCGACTAGGAGGTTCGGATACGCAGTATTTT. V gene TRBV6-5 combines with J gene TRBJ2-3, with a possible D match to TRBD2 (6 bases). The V and J ends lost 4 bases and 6 bases respectively, with 20 bases between them. CDR3 length: 16 residues. Germline values: CDR1 MNHEY, CDR2 SVGAGI.

The rearrangement links TRBV12-5 to TRBJ1-1; maybe TRBD1 (6 bases). This CDR3 comprises 11 residues. V was pared by 6 bases and J by 9 bases, with 11 bases between. Germline V gives CDR1 LGHNT, CDR2 FRNRAP. The DNA for the CDR3 is TGTGCTAGTGGGGCCGGGACACAAGCTTTCTTT. Its protein is CASGAGTQAFF.